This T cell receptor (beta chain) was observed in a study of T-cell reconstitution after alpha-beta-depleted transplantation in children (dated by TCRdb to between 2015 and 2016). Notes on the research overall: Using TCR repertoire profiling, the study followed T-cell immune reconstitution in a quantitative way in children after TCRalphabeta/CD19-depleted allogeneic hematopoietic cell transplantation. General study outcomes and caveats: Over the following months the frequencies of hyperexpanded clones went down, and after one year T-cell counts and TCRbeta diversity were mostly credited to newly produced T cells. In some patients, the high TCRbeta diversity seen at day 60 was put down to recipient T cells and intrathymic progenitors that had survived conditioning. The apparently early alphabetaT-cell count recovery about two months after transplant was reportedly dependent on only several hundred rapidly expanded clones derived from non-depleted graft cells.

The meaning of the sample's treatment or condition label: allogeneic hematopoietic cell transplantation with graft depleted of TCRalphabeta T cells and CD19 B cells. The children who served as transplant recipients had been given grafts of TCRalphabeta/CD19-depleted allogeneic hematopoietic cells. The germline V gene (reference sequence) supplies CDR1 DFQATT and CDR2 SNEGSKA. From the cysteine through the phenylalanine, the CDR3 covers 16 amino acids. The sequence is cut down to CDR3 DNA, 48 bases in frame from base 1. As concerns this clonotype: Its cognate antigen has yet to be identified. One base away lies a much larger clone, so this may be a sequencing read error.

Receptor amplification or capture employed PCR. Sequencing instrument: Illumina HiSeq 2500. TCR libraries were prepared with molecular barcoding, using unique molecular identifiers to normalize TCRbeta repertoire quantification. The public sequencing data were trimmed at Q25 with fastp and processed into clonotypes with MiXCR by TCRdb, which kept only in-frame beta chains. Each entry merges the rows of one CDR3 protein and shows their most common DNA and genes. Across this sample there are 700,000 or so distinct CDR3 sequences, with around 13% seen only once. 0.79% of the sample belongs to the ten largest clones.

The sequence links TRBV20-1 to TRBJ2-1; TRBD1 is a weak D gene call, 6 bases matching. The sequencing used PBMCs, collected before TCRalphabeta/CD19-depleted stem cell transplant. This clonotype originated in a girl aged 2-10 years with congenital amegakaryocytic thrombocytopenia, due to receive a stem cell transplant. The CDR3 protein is CSARLQGGLSYNERFF. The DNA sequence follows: TGCAGTGCGCGACTACAGGGTGGGTTATCCTACAATGAGCGGTTCTTC.